This entry is about one TCR beta chain. TCR beta VDJ and CDR3 profiling used genomic DNA as template. TCRdb processed the reads anew with MiXCR; each CDR3 protein has one entry. The sample has approximately 150,000 distinct CDR3 sequences; about 45% are singletons. These data originate in a study of CD8+CD57+ T cells in acquired aplastic anemia. Sequencing involved patients with CD8+CD57+ cell expansion previously shown by flow cytometry. V lost 3 bases and J 0 bases, leaving 8 bases between the germline ends. Germline V lookup: CDR1 ENHRY, CDR2 SYGVKD. The CDR3 runs 14 residues. This clonotype was sampled from a human donor with aplastic anemia. The sequenced sample consisted of sorted CD4+, CD8+, or CD8+CD57+ T cells (not recorded which) from PBMCs. This rearrangement joins TRBV10-3 to TRBJ1-1, with D hard to call. The DNA of the CDR3 is TGTGCCATCAGTGATTGGCCGATGAACACTGAAGCTTTCTTT. Its translation: CAISDWPMNTEAFF.